Below, 22 T cell receptor beta chains from the same sample are listed, as sequenced in a study of Tregs in tolerant kidney transplant recipients (dated by TCRdb to between 2017 and 2020). The time point label of this sample denotes: blood sample drawn before combined kidney and bone marrow transplant. The receptor library was made with the immunoSEQ multiplex PCR assay. The table was pulled from immuneACCESS by TCRdb, which kept in-frame rearrangements only. Such tables lose some clones; where checked, under half of the loss comes from unresolved V genes, and the rest has no known cause. The sample contains under 95,000 clones, approximately 90% of them found a single time. The top ten clonotypes cover 0.3% to 0.4% of the sample. The input for sequencing was Tregs from blood, taken before the transplant. All receptors derive from a human donor who received a combined kidney and bone marrow transplant.

The chain employs TRBV6-1 and TRBJ1-2; D is ambiguous. This CDR3 contains 12 residues. Trimming cost V 4 bases and J 3 bases, with 6 bases left between them. Per germline, CDR1 MNHNS and CDR2 SASEGT. The DNA of the CDR3 is TGTGCCAGCAGTGTTGGGGACTATGGCTACACCTTC. Its translation is CASSVGDYGYTF.

The CDR3 DNA reads as TGCGCCAGCAGGGAGACTAGCGGGAGCCACGAGCAGTACTTC. Protein: CASRETSGSHEQYF. The chain recombines TRBV10-2 with TRBJ2-7; 12 bases line up with TRBD2. The germline CDR1 and CDR2 sequences are WSHSY and SAAADI. Trimming took 6 bases from V and 5 from J; bases not matched to a gene: 5. The CDR3 sequence is 14 residues long.

The chain links TRBV29-1 to TRBJ2-5, with no clear D. CDR3 length: 13 amino acids. V was clipped by 5 bases and J by 2 bases, with 12 bases between them. Germline CDR1 is SQVTM and CDR2 is ANQGSEA. CDR3 region: CSVSQTEQETQYF. CDR3 sequence (DNA): TGCAGCGTTAGTCAAACAGAACAAGAGACCCAGTACTTC.

The sample holds one count of this clone. V and J are TRBV7-6 and TRBJ1-4, with D perhaps TRBD1 (6 bases). The CDR3 has 15 residues. The V and J ends lost 4 bases and 3 bases respectively, with 12 bases between them. Per germline, CDR1 SGHVS and CDR2 FNYEAQ. The CDR3 nucleotides read TGTGCCAGCAGCTCAACAGGGTGGGCTAATGAAAAACTGTTTTTT. It translates to CASSSTGWANEKLFF.

V and J are TRBV18 and TRBJ1-5; D is ambiguous. The CDR3 loop spans 13 amino acids. Between the trimmed V and J ends, which lost 5 bases and 8 bases, there was a span of 13 bases. CDR1 is KGHSH and CDR2 is LQKENI in the germline V gene. The CDR3 loop is CASSGGPGEPQHF. CDR3 DNA: TGTGCCAGCTCAGGAGGGCCCGGGGAGCCCCAGCATTTT.

CDR3 sequence (DNA): TGTGCCAGCAGCTTAGTAGGACCTAACGGGCAGGTCAGAAGAAACACCATATATTTT. Amino acids: CASSLVGPNGQVRRNTIYF. The chain has TRBV7-8 and TRBJ1-3; no clear D. The CDR3 is made up of 19 amino acids. Germline CDR1 reads SGHVS; CDR2 reads FQNEAQ. Between the trimmed V and J ends, which lost 1 base and 5 bases, there was a span of 24 bases.

This chain links TRBV7-2 with TRBJ2-7, with TRBD1 identical over 8 bases. This CDR3 comprises 12 residues. Trimming removed 6 bases from V and 7 bases from J; junction bases left unmatched: 5. CDR1 and CDR2 from the germline V gene are SGHTA and FQGNSA. The CDR3 bases are TGTGCCAGCAGACCACAGGGGGGAGAGCAGTACTTC. Translating gives CASRPQGGEQYF.

V is TRBV30 and J is TRBJ2-7, with D maybe TRBD2 (6 bases). This CDR3 spans 15 amino acids. V was trimmed by 0 bases and J by 0 bases, leaving 12 bases between them. Germline assignment: CDR1 GTSNPN and CDR2 SVGIG (reference sequence). The CDR3 here is CAWSVDGRSSYEQYF. CDR3 bases: TGTGCCTGGAGTGTAGACGGGAGATCCTCCTACGAGCAGTACTTC. Full variable domain (missing parts from reference TRBV30 and TRBJ2-7): SQTIHQWPATLVQPVGSPLSLECTVEGTSNPNLYWYRQAAGRGLQLLFYSVGIGQISSEVPQNLSASRPQDRQFILSSKKLLLSDSGFYLCAWSVDGRSSYEQYFGPGTRLTVT.

The gene calls are TRBV19 and TRBJ2-5; TRBD2 might be the D (6 bases). Trimming removed 8 bases at V and 1 base at J, with 8 bases between. This CDR3 contains 12 residues. Per germline, CDR1 LNHDA and CDR2 SQIVND (reference sequence). The CDR3 coding sequence is TGTGCCAGTCGGGACTTCCAAGAGACCCAGTACTTC. This sequence encodes CASRDFQETQYF.

The V and J genes are TRBV10-2 and TRBJ2-3, with 10 bases aligning to TRBD2. The V gene's germline CDR1 is WSHSY and CDR2 SAAADI. The CDR3 is 14 residues long. V shed 10 bases and J 0 bases; nucleotides not matched to a gene: 4. CDR3 in DNA: TGCGCCACCCTAGCGGGAGAAAGCACAGATACGCAGTATTTT. It translates to CATLAGESTDTQYF.

The chain joins TRBV25-1 to TRBJ1-2; D remains ambiguous. Germline V lookup: CDR1 MGHDK, CDR2 SYGVNS. Trimming cost V 3 bases and J 4 bases, with 6 bases left between them. The CDR3 is 12 residues long. CDR3 coding DNA: TGTGCCAGCAGTGACAGAAGCTATGGCTACACCTTC. Translating gives CASSDRSYGYTF.

The J gene is TRBJ2-7, the V gene TRBV18, with D uncertain. Trimming stripped 0 bases from V and 5 bases from J, with 8 bases between. Looked up from germline, CDR1 is KGHSH and CDR2 is LQKENI. The CDR3 is made up of 13 amino acids. The CDR3, as DNA: TGTGCCAGCTCACCACCCCCCGGCCACGAGCAGTACTTC. This sequence encodes CASSPPPGHEQYF.

The J gene is TRBJ2-1, the V gene TRBV29-1; 7 bases line up with TRBD2. Germline V gives CDR1 SQVTM, CDR2 ANQGSEA. This CDR3 is built from 13 residues. The V gene end was trimmed by 5 bases and the J gene end by 5 bases; junction bases not matched to a gene: 6. The CDR3 DNA reads as TGCAGCGTTCGACGCACTAGCGACAATGAGCAGTTCTTC. It is translated as CSVRRTSDNEQFF.

The chain links TRBV7-2 to TRBJ1-2, with 7 bases matching TRBD1. This CDR3 is built from 12 residues. The germline V gene has CDR1 SGHTA and CDR2 FQGNSA. V was clipped by 6 bases and J by 4 bases; unmatched bases: 2. The CDR3 DNA follows: TGTGCCAGCAGGGACAGGTCCTATGGCTACACCTTC. It specifies CASRDRSYGYTF.

The sample holds a few counts of this clone. Germline and junction disagree at one end, which may indicate a read error. The rearrangement uses TRBV10-3 and TRBJ1-1, with TRBD1 matching over 8 bases. This CDR3 has 12 residues. Per the germline V gene, CDR1 is ENHRY and CDR2 is SYGVKD. CDR3 region: CAISAVGTGLLF. The CDR3 DNA reads as TGTGCCATCAGTGCGGTGGGGACAGGATTACTCTTT.

Only one count was recorded for this clone. V usage is TRBV28 and J usage is TRBJ1-5; TRBD1 matches at 8 bases. Germline V lookup: CDR1 MDHEN, CDR2 SYDVKM. J lost 4 bases, V lost 6 bases, and 8 bases had no gene match. The CDR3 is made up of 15 amino acids. CDR3 sequence: CASRARDRPNQPQHF. CDR3 bases: TGTGCCAGCAGAGCAAGGGACAGGCCAAATCAGCCCCAGCATTTT.

V and J are TRBV29-1 and TRBJ1-1; 11 bases align to TRBD1. This CDR3 region has 12 residues. Germline loops: CDR1 SQVTM, CDR2 ANQGSEA. V lost 1 base and J lost 13; bases outside the gene matches: 5. Written as DNA, the CDR3 is TGCAGCGTTGAAGGGACAGGGGGCGCGGATTTCTTT. The encoded protein is CSVEGTGGADFF.

The chain couples TRBV25-1 to TRBJ1-5, with a weak D call TRBD1 (5 bases). Germline V CDR1 and CDR2: MGHDK, SYGVNS. The V and J ends lost 4 bases and 7 bases respectively, with 11 bases between them. This CDR3 region has 13 residues. Written as DNA, the CDR3 is TGTGCCAGCAGTGGGGGGGGTGGACAGCCCCAGCATTTT. Protein product: CASSGGGGQPQHF.

V is TRBV11-2 and J is TRBJ1-4; D ambiguous. Germline loops: CDR1 SGHAT, CDR2 FQNNGV. The CDR3 has 15 amino acids. Trimming cost V 3 bases and J 2 bases, with 10 bases left between them. CDR3 DNA: TGTGCCAGCAGCTTGCGAAAGGGTACTAATGAAAAACTGTTTTTT. This gives the protein CASSLRKGTNEKLFF. The complete variable domain, with remaining parts taken from reference TRBV11-2 and TRBJ1-4, reads EAGVAQSPRYKIIEKRQSVAFWCNPISGHATLYWYQQILGQGPKLLIQFQNNGVVDDSQLPKDRFSAERLKGVDSTLKIQPAKLEDSAVYLCASSLRKGTNEKLFFGSGTQLSVL.

The rearrangement uses TRBV7-9 and TRBJ1-2; weak D call: TRBD1 (6 bases). The CDR3 is 14 amino acids. V lost 1 base and J 4 bases, leaving 10 bases between the germline ends. Germline assignment: CDR1 SEHNR and CDR2 FQNEAQ (reference sequence). Here the CDR3 reads CASSLGTEIYGYTF. CDR3 in DNA: TGTGCCAGCAGCTTAGGGACAGAAATCTATGGCTACACCTTC.

The chain couples TRBV7-6 to TRBJ2-1, with 7 bases aligning to TRBD2. From germline, CDR1 is SGHVS and CDR2 FNYEAQ. The V and J ends lost 2 bases and 8 bases, in that order; junction bases with no gene match: 0. The CDR3 is 12 amino acids. Written as DNA, the CDR3 is TGTGCCAGCAGCTTACTAGCGGATGAGCAGTTCTTC. Protein sequence: CASSLLADEQFF.

The rearrangement joins TRBV5-1 to TRBJ2-5, with D uncertain. Germline values: CDR1 SGHRS, CDR2 YFSETQ. This CDR3 has 12 residues. Trimming cost V 4 bases and J 0 bases, with 4 bases left between them. In DNA form, the CDR3 reads TGCGCCAGCAGCGACAACCAAGAGACCCAGTACTTC. Protein sequence: CASSDNQETQYF. Full variable domain (remainder filled in from reference TRBV5-1 and TRBJ2-5): KAGVTQTPRYLIKTRGQQVTLSCSPISGHRSVSWYQQTPGQGLQFLFEYFSETQRNKGNFPGRFSGRQFSNSRSEMNVSTLELGDSALYLCASSDNQETQYFGPGTRLLVL.